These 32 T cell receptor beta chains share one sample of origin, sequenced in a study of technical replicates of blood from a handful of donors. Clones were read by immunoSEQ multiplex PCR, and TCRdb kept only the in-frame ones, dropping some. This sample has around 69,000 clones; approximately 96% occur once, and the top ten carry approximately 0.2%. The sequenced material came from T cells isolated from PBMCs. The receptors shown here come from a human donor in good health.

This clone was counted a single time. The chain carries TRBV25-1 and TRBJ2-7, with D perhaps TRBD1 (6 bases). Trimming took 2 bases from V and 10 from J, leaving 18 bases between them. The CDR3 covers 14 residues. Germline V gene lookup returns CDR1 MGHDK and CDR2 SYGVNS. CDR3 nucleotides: TGTGCCAGCAGTGAACGTTATAGTGGGGGCCTACAGTACTTC. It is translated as CASSERYSGGLQYF.

This CDR3 is CASSLRVLASSSGANVLTF. The CDR3 DNA reads as TGTGCCAGCAGCTTGAGAGTGTTAGCTTCGAGCTCTGGGGCCAACGTCCTGACTTTC. V usage is TRBV7-2 and J usage is TRBJ2-6, with D hard to call. Trimming pared 3 bases from V and 0 bases from J, leaving 18 bases between. The germline V gene has CDR1 SGHTA and CDR2 FQGNSA. This CDR3 has 19 residues. The whole variable domain, remainder taken from reference TRBV7-2 and TRBJ2-6, is GAGVSQSPSNKVTEKGKDVELRCDPISGHTALYWYRQSLGQGLEFLIYFQGNSAPDKSGLPSDRFSAERTGGSVSTLTIQRTQQEDSAVYLCASSLRVLASSSGANVLTFGAGSRLTVL.

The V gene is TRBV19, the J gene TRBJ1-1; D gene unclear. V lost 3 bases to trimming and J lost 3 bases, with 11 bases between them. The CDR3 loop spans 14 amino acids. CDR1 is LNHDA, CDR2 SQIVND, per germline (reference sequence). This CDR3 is CASSIPPGYTEAFF. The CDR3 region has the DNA TGTGCCAGTAGTATTCCTCCGGGGTACACTGAAGCTTTCTTT.

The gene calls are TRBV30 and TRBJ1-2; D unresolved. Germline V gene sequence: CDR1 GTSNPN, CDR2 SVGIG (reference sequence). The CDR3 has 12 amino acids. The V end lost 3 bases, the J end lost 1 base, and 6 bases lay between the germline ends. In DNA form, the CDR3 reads TGTGCCTGGAGCTATCTTAACTATGGCTACACCTTC. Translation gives CAWSYLNYGYTF.

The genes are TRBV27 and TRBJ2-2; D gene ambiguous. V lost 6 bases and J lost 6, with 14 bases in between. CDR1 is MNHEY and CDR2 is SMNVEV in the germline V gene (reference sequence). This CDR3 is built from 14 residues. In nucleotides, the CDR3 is TGTGCCAGCAGCCCCAACAGTTGGGCCGGGGAGCTGTTTTTT. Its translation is CASSPNSWAGELFF.

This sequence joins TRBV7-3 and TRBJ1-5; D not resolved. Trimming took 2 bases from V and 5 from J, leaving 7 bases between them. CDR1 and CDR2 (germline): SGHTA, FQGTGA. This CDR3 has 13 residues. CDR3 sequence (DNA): TGTGCCAGCAGCTTAGATCGGGATCAGCCCCAGCATTTT. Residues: CASSLDRDQPQHF.

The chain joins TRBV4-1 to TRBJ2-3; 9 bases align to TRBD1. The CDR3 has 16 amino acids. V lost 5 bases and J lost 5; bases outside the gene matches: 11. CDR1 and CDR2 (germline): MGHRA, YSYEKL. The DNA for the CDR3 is TGCGCCAGCAGCACAGGACCGGGACAGGGAAGAGATACGCAGTATTTT. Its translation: CASSTGPGQGRDTQYF.

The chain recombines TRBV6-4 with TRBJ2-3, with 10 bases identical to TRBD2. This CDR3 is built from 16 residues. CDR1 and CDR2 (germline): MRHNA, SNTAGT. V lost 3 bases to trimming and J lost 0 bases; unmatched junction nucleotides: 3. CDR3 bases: TGTGCCAGCAGTGAGCTAGCGGGGGCCAGCACAGATACGCAGTATTTT. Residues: CASSELAGASTDTQYF.

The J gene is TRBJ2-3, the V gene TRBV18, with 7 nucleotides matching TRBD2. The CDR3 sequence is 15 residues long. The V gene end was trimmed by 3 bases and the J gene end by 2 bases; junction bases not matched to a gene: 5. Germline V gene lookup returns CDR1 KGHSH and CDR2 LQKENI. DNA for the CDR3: TGTGCCAGCTCACCCCTCGGGACTACCACAGATACGCAGTATTTT. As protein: CASSPLGTTTDTQYF.

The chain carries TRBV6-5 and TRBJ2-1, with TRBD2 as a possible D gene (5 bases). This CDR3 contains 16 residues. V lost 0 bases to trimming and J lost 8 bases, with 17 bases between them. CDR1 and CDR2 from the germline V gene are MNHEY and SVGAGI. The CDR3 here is CASSYSLGSSADEQFF. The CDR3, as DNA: TGTGCCAGCAGTTACTCACTGGGCTCTTCAGCGGATGAGCAGTTCTTC.

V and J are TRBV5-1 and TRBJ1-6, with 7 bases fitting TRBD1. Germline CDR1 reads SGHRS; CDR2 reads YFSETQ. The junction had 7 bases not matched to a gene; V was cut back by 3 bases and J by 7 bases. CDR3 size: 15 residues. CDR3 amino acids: CASSWSGGKNSPLHF. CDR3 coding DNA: TGCGCCAGCAGCTGGTCAGGGGGTAAGAATTCACCCCTCCACTTT.

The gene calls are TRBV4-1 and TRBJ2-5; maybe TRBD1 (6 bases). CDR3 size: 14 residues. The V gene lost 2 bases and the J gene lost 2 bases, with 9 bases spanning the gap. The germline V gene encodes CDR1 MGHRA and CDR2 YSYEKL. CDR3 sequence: CASSQPDRQETQYF. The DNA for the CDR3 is TGCGCCAGCAGCCAACCGGACAGACAAGAGACCCAGTACTTC.

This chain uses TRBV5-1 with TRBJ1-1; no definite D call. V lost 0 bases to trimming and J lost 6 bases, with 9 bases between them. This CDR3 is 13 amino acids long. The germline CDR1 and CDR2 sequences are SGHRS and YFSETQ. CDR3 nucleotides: TGCGCCAGCAGCTTGGAGGGAGGCCCTGAAGCTTTCTTT. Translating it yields CASSLEGGPEAFF. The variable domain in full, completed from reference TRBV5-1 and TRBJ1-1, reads KAGVTQTPRYLIKTRGQQVTLSCSPISGHRSVSWYQQTPGQGLQFLFEYFSETQRNKGNFPGRFSGRQFSNSRSEMNVSTLELGDSALYLCASSLEGGPEAFFGQGTRLTVV.

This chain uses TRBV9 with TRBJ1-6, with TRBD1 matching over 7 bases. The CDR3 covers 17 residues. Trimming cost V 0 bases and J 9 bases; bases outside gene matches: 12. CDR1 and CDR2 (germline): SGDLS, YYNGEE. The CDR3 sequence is CASSVASNRGPSSPLHF. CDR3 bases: TGTGCCAGCAGCGTAGCCTCGAACAGGGGTCCTTCTTCACCCCTCCACTTT.

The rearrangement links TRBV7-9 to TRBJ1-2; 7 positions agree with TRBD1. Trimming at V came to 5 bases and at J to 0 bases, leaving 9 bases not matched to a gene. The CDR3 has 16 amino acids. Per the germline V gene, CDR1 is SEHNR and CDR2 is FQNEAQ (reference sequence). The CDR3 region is CASSNRDSDTNYGYTF. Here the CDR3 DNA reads TGTGCCAGCAGCAACCGGGACAGCGACACTAACTATGGCTACACCTTC.

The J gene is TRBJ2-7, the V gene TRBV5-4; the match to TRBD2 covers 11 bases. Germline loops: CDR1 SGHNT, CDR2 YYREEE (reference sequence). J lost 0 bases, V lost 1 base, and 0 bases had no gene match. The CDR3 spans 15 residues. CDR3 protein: CASSLTSGSSYEQYF. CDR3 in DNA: TGTGCCAGCAGCTTGACTAGCGGGAGCTCCTACGAGCAGTACTTC.

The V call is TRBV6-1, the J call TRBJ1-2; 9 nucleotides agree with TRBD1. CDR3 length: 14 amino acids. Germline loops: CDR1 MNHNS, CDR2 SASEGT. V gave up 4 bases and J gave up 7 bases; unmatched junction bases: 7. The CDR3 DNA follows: TGTGCCAGCAGTGGGACAGGGGCGCTTCTTGGCTACACCTTC. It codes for CASSGTGALLGYTF.

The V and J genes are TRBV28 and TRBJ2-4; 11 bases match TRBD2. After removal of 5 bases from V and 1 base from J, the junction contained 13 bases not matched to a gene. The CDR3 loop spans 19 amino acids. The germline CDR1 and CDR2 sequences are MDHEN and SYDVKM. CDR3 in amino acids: CASSHRLAGFERAKNIQYF. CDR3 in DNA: TGTGCCAGCAGTCATCGACTAGCGGGATTCGAAAGGGCCAAAAACATTCAGTACTTC.

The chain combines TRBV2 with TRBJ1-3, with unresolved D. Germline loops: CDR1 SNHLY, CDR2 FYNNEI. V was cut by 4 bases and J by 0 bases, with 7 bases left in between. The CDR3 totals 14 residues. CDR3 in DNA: TGTGCCAGCAGTGTTGTCCTCTCTGGAAACACCATATATTTT. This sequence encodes CASSVVLSGNTIYF.

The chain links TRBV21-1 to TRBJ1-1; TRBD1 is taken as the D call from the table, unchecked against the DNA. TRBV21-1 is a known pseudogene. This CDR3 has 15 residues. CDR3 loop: CASSGRQGDKEGAFF. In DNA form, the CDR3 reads TGTGCCAGCAGCGGAAGACAGGGGGATAAAGAAGGAGCTTTCTTT.

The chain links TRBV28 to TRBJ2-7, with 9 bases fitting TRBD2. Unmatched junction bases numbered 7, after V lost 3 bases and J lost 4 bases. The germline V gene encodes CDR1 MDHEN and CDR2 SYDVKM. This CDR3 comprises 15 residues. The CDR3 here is CASSFTSSGVYEQYF. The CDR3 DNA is TGTGCCAGCAGTTTTACGTCTAGCGGGGTATACGAGCAGTACTTC.

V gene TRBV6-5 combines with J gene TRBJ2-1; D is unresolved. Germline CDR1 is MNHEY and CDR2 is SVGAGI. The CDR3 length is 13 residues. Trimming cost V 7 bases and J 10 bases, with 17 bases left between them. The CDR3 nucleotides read TGTGCCAGCAAGGTGTCAGGTCTTGACGAGCAGTTCTTC. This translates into CASKVSGLDEQFF.

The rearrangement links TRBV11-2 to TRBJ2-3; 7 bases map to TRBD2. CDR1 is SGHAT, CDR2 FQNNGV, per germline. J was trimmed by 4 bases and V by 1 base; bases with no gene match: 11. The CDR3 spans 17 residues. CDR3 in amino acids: CASSLAGQRDRADTQYF. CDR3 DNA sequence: TGTGCCAGCAGCTTAGCGGGCCAGCGGGATCGGGCAGATACGCAGTATTTT.

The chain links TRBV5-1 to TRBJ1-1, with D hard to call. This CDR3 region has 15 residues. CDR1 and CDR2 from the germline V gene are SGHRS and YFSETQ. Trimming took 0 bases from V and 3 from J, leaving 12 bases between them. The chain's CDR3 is CASSLVINADTEAFF. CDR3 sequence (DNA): TGCGCCAGCAGCTTGGTTATAAACGCGGACACTGAAGCTTTCTTT.

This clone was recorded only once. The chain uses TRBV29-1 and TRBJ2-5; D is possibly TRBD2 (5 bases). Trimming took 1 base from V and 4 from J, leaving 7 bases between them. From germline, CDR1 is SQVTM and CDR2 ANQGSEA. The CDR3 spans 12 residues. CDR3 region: CSVEAGGETQYF. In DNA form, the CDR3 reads TGCAGCGTTGAAGCAGGAGGAGAGACCCAGTACTTC.

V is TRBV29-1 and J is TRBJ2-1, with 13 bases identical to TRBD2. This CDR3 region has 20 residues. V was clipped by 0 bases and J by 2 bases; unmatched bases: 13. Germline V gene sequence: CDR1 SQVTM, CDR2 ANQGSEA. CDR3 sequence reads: CSVEDPELAGGPSAYNEQFF. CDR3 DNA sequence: TGCAGCGTTGAAGATCCAGAACTAGCGGGAGGGCCCTCCGCCTACAATGAGCAGTTCTTC.

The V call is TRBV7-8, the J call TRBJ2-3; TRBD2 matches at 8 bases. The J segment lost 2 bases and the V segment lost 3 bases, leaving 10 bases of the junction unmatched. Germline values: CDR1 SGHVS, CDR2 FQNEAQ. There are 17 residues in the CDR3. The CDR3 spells CASSFLSGGANTDTQYF. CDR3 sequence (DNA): TGTGCCAGCAGCTTCCTCTCCGGGGGGGCCAACACAGATACGCAGTATTTT.

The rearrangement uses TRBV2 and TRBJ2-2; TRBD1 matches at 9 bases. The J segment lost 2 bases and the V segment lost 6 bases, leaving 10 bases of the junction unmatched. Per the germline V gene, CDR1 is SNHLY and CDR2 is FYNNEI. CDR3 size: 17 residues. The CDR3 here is CASSETGGVTNTGELFF. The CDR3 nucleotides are TGTGCCAGCAGCGAAACAGGGGGCGTTACCAACACCGGGGAGCTGTTTTTT.

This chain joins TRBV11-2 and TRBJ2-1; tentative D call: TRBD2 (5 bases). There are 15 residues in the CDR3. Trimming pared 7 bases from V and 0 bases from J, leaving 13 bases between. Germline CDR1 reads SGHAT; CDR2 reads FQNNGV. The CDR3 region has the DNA TGTGCCAGCACCAGGACTCTCAGCTCCTACAATGAGCAGTTCTTC. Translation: CASTRTLSSYNEQFF.

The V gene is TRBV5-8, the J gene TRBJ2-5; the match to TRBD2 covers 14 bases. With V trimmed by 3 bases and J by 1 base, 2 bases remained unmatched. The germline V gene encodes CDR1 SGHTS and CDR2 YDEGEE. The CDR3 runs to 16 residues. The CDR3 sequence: CASSSGTSGGQETQYF. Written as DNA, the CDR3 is TGTGCCAGCAGCTCCGGGACTAGCGGGGGCCAAGAGACCCAGTACTTC. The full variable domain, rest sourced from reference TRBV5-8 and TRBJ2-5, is EAGVTQSPTHLIKTRGQQATLRCSPISGHTSVYWYQQALGLGLQFLLWYDEGEERNRGNFPPRFSGRQFPNYSSELNVNALELEDSALYLCASSSGTSGGQETQYFGPGTRLLVL.

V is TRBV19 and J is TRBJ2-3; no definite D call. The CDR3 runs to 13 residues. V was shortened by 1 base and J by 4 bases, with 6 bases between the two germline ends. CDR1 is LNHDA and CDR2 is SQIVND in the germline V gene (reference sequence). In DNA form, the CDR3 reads TGTGCCAGTAGTATAGTGATAGCAGATACGCAGTATTTT. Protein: CASSIVIADTQYF.

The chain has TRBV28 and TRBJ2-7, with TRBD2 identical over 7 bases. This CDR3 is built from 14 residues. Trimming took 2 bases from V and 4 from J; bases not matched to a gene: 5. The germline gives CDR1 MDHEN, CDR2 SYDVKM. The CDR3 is CASSLGLAVYEQYF. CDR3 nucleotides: TGTGCCAGCAGTTTAGGCCTAGCGGTATACGAGCAGTACTTC.